The 17 T cell receptor beta chains listed next were all sequenced from one sample in a study of T cell responses to AZD1222 COVID-19 vaccine. Data came from immunoSEQ multiplex PCR; TCRdb stores just in-frame clones and leaves some out. The sample holds fewer than 110,000 clones; 92% are singletons and the top ten take roughly 9%. The sequenced sample was peripheral blood, obtained 28 days after the second AZD1222 dose. The receptors stem from an adult who received the AZD1222 COVID-19 vaccine.

The chain carries TRBV4-1 and TRBJ2-3, with 8 bases fitting TRBD1. This CDR3 region has 14 residues. The V and J ends lost 1 base and 4 bases, in that order; junction bases with no gene match: 1. Germline V gives CDR1 MGHRA, CDR2 YSYEKL. DNA of the CDR3: TGCGCCAGCAGCCAAGGGACAGGGTCAGATACGCAGTATTTT. Its protein is CASSQGTGSDTQYF.

The rearrangement uses TRBV2 and TRBJ1-2, with 7 bases identical to TRBD1. Germline CDR1 is SNHLY and CDR2 is FYNNEI. With 6 bases clipped from V and 0 bases from J, the junction kept 1 base outside the gene matches. This CDR3 region has 13 residues. The CDR3 protein is CASSQGANYGYTF. The CDR3 nucleotides read TGTGCCAGCAGCCAGGGGGCTAACTATGGCTACACCTTC.

The chain carries TRBV7-8 and TRBJ1-1; TRBD1 is a possible D gene (5 bases). The V end was cut by 2 bases, the J end by 4 bases, with 14 bases between. The CDR3 consists of 15 residues. CDR1 and CDR2 (germline): SGHVS, FQNEAQ. CDR3 residues: CASSLLGGTGTEAFF. CDR3 coding DNA: TGTGCCAGCAGCTTACTGGGGGGAACGGGCACTGAAGCTTTCTTT.

This chain links TRBV19 with TRBJ1-2, with TRBD1 matching over 8 bases. Germline CDR1 is LNHDA and CDR2 is SQIVND (reference sequence). With V trimmed by 3 bases and J by 3 bases, 3 bases remained unmatched. This CDR3 is built from 14 residues. CDR3 coding DNA: TGTGCCAGTAGTATCGACAGGGGCGACTATGGCTACACCTTC. It codes for CASSIDRGDYGYTF.

The V gene is TRBV5-8, the J gene TRBJ2-3; 13 positions match TRBD2. Trimming removed 0 bases from V and 2 bases from J; junction bases left unmatched: 6. Germline values: CDR1 SGHTS, CDR2 YDEGEE. There are 18 residues in the CDR3. Written as DNA, the CDR3 is TGTGCCAGCAGCTTGGCACTAGCGGGGGGGCGTAACACAGATACGCAGTATTTT. Protein: CASSLALAGGRNTDTQYF.

The DNA for the CDR3 is TGTGCCAGCAGCCCCGGACAGGTTGGTGGCTACACCTTC. Translation: CASSPGQVGGYTF. The J gene is TRBJ1-2, the V gene TRBV6-2 or TRBV6-3; 7 bases line up with TRBD1. V dropped 6 bases and J dropped 7; count of bases not matched to a gene: 8. CDR1 is MNHEY, CDR2 SVGEGT, per germline. CDR3 length: 13 residues.

This clone was recorded once. The CDR3 DNA reads TGTGCCTGGGCTCCGGGACACCACTACGAGCAGTACTTC. Its protein is CAWAPGHHYEQYF. The V call is TRBV30, the J call TRBJ2-7; D is possibly TRBD1 (6 bases). Germline CDR1 and CDR2: GTSNPN and SVGIG (reference sequence). V shed 5 bases and J shed 3 bases, with 14 bases lying between them. CDR3 size: 13 residues.

This CDR3 is CASSLSLAGSYNEQFF. DNA of the CDR3: TGTGCCAGCAGTTTAAGCCTGGCGGGGTCCTACAATGAGCAGTTCTTC. The V and J genes are TRBV28 and TRBJ2-1; maybe TRBD2 (6 bases). Germline V gene data show CDR1 as MDHEN and CDR2 as SYDVKM. V lost 2 bases and J 1 base, leaving 12 bases between the germline ends. CDR3 size: 16 residues.

The J gene is TRBJ2-5, the V gene TRBV2; 11 nucleotides match TRBD2. Germline V CDR1 and CDR2: SNHLY, FYNNEI. The CDR3 is 20 amino acids. V gave up 8 bases and J gave up 5 bases; unmatched junction bases: 25. This CDR3 is CASPREHSGRASIPSETQYF. CDR3 in DNA: TGTGCCAGCCCCCGAGAACATAGCGGGAGGGCCTCTATTCCTTCGGAGACCCAGTACTTC.

CDR3 coding DNA: TGTGCCAGCAGTGAATGGGAGGGTCGGAGTGGCTACACCTTC. Translating gives CASSEWEGRSGYTF. The chain is built from TRBV2 and TRBJ1-2; D call uncertain. Germline loops: CDR1 SNHLY, CDR2 FYNNEI. V was clipped by 2 bases and J by 7 bases, with 14 bases between them. There are 14 residues in the CDR3.

The chain combines TRBV30 with TRBJ2-7, with TRBD2 as a possible D gene (5 bases). The V and J ends lost 0 bases and 0 bases respectively, with 12 bases between them. The CDR3 runs to 15 residues. Germline CDR1 is GTSNPN and CDR2 is SVGIG (reference sequence). The CDR3 protein is CAWSVGGHSSYEQYF. CDR3 nucleotides: TGTGCCTGGAGTGTCGGCGGGCATAGCTCCTACGAGCAGTACTTC.

V gene TRBV7-9 combines with J gene TRBJ2-1; D remains ambiguous. In germline, CDR1 is SEHNR, CDR2 FQNEAQ (reference sequence). V was shortened by 1 base and J by 0 bases, with 10 bases between the two germline ends. There are 16 residues in the CDR3. The CDR3 nucleotides are TGTGCCAGCAGCTTAGACCAGTACCACTCCTACAATGAGCAGTTCTTC. It yields the protein CASSLDQYHSYNEQFF. Full variable domain (rest looked up from reference TRBV7-9 and TRBJ2-1): DTGVSQNPRHKITKRGQNVTFRCDPISEHNRLYWYRQTLGQGPEFLTYFQNEAQLEKSRLLSDRFSAERPKGSFSTLEIQRTEQGDSAMYLCASSLDQYHSYNEQFFGPGTRLTVL.

V gene TRBV10-3 combines with J gene TRBJ1-5; tentative D call: TRBD1 (5 bases). Germline V gives CDR1 ENHRY, CDR2 SYGVKD. The CDR3 covers 16 residues. Between the trimmed V and J ends, which lost 5 bases and 7 bases, there was a span of 21 bases. The CDR3 nucleotides are TGTGCCATCAGTCAGAAGGGACCGGCAGGGATCCAGCCCCAGCATTTT. This sequence encodes CAISQKGPAGIQPQHF.

The chain employs TRBV5-1 and TRBJ2-1; 7 bases are shared with TRBD2. Germline V gives CDR1 SGHRS, CDR2 YFSETQ. V lost 4 bases, J lost 5 bases, and 12 bases stayed unmatched. The CDR3 is 16 amino acids. CDR3 DNA: TGCGCCAGCAGCCTGACCACTAGCGCGAAAAACAATGAGCAGTTCTTC. Residues: CASSLTTSAKNNEQFF.

The rearrangement uses TRBV7-9 and TRBJ2-1; 8 nucleotides line up with TRBD2. V gave up 5 bases and J gave up 6 bases; unmatched junction bases: 12. CDR1 and CDR2 from the germline V gene are SEHNR and FQNEAQ (reference sequence). This CDR3 has 16 residues. The CDR3 sequence: CASSASGTRDSNEQFF. In DNA, the CDR3 is TGTGCCAGCAGCGCCTCCGGGACTAGAGACTCCAATGAGCAGTTCTTC.

The genes are TRBV5-1 and TRBJ2-1; D is undetermined. Trimming shortened V by 0 bases and J by 5 bases, and 3 bases separated the two germline ends. Looked up from germline, CDR1 is SGHRS and CDR2 is YFSETQ. The CDR3 has 12 residues. The CDR3 DNA sequence: TGCGCCAGCAGCTTGGGTCACAATGAGCAGTTCTTC. Its translation: CASSLGHNEQFF.

The rearrangement joins TRBV29-1 to TRBJ2-7; D might be TRBD1 or TRBD2, each matching 5 bases. Germline V gene data show CDR1 as SQVTM and CDR2 as ANQGSEA. V gave up 3 bases and J gave up 2 bases, with 8 bases separating them. The CDR3 consists of 12 residues. Here the CDR3 reads CSVEGVTYEQYF. The CDR3, as DNA: TGCAGCGTTGAGGGGGTTACCTACGAGCAGTACTTC.